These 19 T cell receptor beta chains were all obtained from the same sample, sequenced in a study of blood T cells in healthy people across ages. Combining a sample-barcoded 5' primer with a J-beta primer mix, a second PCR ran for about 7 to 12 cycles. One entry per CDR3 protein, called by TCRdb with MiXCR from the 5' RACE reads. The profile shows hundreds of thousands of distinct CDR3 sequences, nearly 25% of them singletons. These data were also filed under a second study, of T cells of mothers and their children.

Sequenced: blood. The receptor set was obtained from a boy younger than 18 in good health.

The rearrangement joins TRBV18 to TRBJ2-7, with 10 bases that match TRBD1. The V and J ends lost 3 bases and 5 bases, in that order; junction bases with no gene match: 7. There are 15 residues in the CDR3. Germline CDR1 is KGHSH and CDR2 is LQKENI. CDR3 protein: CASSPDRQGAHEQYF. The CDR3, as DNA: TGTGCCAGCTCACCGGATAGACAGGGGGCCCACGAGCAGTACTTC.

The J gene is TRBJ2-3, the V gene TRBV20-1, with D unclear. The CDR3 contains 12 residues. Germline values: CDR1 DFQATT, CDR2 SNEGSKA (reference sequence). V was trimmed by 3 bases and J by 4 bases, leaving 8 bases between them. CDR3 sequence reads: CSARATADTQYF. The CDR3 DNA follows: TGCAGTGCTAGGGCGACGGCAGATACGCAGTATTTT.

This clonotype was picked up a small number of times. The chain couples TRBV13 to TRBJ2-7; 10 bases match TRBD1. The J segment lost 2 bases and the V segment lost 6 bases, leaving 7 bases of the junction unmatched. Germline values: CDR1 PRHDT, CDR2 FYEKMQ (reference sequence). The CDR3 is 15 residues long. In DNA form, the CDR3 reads TGTGCCAGCAGTCTGGACAGGGGGAACGCCTACGAGCAGTACTTC. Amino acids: CASSLDRGNAYEQYF.

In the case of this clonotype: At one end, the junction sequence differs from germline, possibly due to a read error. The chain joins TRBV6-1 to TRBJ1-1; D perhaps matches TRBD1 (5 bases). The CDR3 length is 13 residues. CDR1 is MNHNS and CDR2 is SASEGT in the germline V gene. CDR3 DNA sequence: TGTGCCAGCTCCAGGGTCATGAATACTGAAGCTTTCTTT. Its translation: CASSRVMNTEAFF.

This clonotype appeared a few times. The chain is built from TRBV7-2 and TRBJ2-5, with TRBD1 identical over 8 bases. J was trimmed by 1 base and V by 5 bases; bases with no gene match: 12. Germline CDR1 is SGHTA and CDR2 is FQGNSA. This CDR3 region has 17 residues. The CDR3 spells CASSRGQGAFGQETQYF. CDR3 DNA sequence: TGTGCCAGCAGCCGCGGACAGGGAGCATTTGGCCAAGAGACCCAGTACTTC.

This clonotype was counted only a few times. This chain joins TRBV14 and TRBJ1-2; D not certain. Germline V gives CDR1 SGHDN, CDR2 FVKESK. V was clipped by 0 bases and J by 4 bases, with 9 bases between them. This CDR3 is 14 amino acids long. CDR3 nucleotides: TGTGCCAGCAGCCAAGACGGACGGAGCTATGGCTACACCTTC. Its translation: CASSQDGRSYGYTF.

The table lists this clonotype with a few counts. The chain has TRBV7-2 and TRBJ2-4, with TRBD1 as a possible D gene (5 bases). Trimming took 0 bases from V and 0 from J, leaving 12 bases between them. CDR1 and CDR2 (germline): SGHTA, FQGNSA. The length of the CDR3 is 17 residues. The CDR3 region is CASSLADKLLAKNIQYF. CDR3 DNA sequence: TGTGCCAGCAGCTTAGCGGACAAGCTTCTAGCCAAAAACATTCAGTACTTC.

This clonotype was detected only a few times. The CDR3 region is CASSQPWTGPQETQYF. CDR3 nucleotides: TGTGCCAGCAGCCAGCCTTGGACAGGGCCCCAAGAGACCCAGTACTTC. The rearrangement joins TRBV7-9 to TRBJ2-5, with TRBD1 matching over 8 bases. The CDR3 runs 16 residues. With V trimmed by 5 bases and J by 1 base, 9 bases remained unmatched. The germline V gene encodes CDR1 SEHNR and CDR2 FQNEAQ (reference sequence).

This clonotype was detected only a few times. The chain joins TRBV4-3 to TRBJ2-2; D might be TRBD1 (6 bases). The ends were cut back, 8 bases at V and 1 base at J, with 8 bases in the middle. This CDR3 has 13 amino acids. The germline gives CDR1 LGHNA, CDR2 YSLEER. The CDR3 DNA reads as TGCGCCAGCGCGGACAGGAACACCGGGGAGCTGTTTTTT. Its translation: CASADRNTGELFF.

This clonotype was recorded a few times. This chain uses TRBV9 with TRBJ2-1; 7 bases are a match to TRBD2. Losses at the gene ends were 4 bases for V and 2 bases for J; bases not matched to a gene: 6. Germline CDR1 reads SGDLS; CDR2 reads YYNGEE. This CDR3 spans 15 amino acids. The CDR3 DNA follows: TGTGCCAGCAGCCCTAGCGGCACCCCCTACAATGAGCAGTTCTTC. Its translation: CASSPSGTPYNEQFF.

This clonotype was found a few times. CDR3: CAISDWSQGRLGLWSYEQYF. CDR3 DNA sequence: TGTGCCATCAGTGATTGGTCTCAGGGGAGATTGGGTCTCTGGTCCTACGAGCAGTACTTC. V and J are TRBV10-3 and TRBJ2-7; TRBD1 is a possible D gene (6 bases). V lost 3 bases and J 1 base, leaving 28 bases between the germline ends. CDR1 and CDR2 from the germline V gene are ENHRY and SYGVKD. This CDR3 has 20 amino acids.

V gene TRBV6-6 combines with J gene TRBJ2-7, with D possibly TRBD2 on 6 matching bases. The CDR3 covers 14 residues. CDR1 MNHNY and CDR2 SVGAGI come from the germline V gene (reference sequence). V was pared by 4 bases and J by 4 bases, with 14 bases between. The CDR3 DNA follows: TGTGCCAGCAGTTTTCTGGAGGGTAGGTACGAGCAGTACGTC. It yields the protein CASSFLEGRYEQYV.

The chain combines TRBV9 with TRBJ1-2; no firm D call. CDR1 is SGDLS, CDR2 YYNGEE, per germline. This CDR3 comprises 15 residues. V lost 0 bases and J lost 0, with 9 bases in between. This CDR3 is CASSVGTSPNYGYTF. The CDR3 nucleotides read TGTGCCAGCAGCGTAGGTACCAGCCCTAACTATGGCTACACCTTC.

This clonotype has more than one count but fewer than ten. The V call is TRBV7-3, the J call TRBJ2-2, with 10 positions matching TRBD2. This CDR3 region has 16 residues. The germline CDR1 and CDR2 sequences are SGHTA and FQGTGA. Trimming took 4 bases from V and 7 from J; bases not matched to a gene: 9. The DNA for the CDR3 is TGTGCCAGCAGCTCGAGCGGGGGGGCCAGAGGCGGGGAGCTGTTTTTT. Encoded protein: CASSSSGGARGGELFF.

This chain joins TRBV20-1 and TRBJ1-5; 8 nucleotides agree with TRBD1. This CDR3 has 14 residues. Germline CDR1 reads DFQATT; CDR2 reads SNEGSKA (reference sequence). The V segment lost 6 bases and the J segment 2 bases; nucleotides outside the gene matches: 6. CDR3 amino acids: CSAPDRVGNQPQHF. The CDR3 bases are TGCAGTGCCCCGGACAGGGTGGGCAATCAGCCCCAGCATTTT.

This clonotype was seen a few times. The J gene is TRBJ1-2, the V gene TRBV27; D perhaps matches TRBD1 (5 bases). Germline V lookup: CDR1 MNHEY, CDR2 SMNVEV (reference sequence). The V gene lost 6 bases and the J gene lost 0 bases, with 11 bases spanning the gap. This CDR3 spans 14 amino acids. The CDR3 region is CASRTQGANYGYTF. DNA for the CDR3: TGTGCCAGCAGGACGCAGGGCGCTAACTATGGCTACACCTTC.

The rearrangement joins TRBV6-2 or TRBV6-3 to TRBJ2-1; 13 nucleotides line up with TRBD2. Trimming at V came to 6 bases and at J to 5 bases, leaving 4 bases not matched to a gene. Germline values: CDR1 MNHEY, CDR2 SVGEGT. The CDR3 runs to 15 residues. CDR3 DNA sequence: TGTGCCAGCAGACCGGGACTAGCGGGGAACAATGAGCAGTTCTTC. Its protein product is CASRPGLAGNNEQFF.

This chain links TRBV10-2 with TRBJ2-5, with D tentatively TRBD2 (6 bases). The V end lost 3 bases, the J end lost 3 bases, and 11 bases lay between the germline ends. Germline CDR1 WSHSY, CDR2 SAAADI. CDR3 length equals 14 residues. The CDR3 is CASSDRTIEETQYF. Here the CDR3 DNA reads TGCGCCAGCAGTGACCGGACTATAGAAGAGACCCAGTACTTC.

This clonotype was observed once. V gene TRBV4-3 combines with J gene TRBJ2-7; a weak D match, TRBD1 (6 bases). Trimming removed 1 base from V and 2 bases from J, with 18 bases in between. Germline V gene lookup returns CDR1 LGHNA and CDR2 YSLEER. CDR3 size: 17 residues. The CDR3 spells CASSQGVPGHHPYEQYF. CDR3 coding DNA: TGCGCCAGCAGCCAAGGAGTACCGGGACACCATCCCTACGAGCAGTACTTC.